Presented here are 17 T cell receptor beta chains from one specimen sequenced in a study of blood T cell repertoires in COVID-19. The method was immunoSEQ multiplex PCR; TCRdb's version includes in-frame clones alone and lacks a portion of them. Found here are 300,000 to 400,000 clones, 80% to 90% of them singletons; the top ten hold about 5%. Sequencing was done on a sample of PBMCs or T cells enriched from blood (not recorded which). These receptors were collected from a man younger than 40 who had recovered from COVID-19.

This clone was observed a few times. DNA for the CDR3: TGTGCCAGCAGTCAAAGCGGGGGAGGGGGTTACAATGAGCAGTTCTTC. Protein: CASSQSGGGGYNEQFF. The gene calls are TRBV7-2 and TRBJ2-1; 8 positions match TRBD2. Germline CDR1 SGHTA, CDR2 FQGNSA. The ends lost 6 bases at V and 4 bases at J; junction bases unmatched: 11. This CDR3 has 16 residues.

In nucleotides, the CDR3 is TGTGCCAGCAGCTTGGGGGACAGGGGGCACGAGCAGTACTTC. This codes for CASSLGDRGHEQYF. J is TRBJ2-7 and V is TRBV5-6; 12 bases are shared with TRBD1. The germline V gene encodes CDR1 SGHDT and CDR2 YYEEEE. Trimming removed 0 bases from V and 5 bases from J; junction bases left unmatched: 0. This CDR3 is built from 14 residues.

V gene TRBV27 combines with J gene TRBJ1-2; 8 bases agree with TRBD1. The V gene end was trimmed by 2 bases and the J gene end by 6 bases; junction bases not matched to a gene: 5. Germline-derived CDR1 and CDR2 are MNHEY and SMNVEV (reference sequence). The CDR3 consists of 14 residues. CDR3 sequence reads: CASSLRTGLDGYTF. DNA of the CDR3: TGTGCCAGCAGTTTACGGACAGGGTTAGATGGCTACACCTTC.

The chain uses TRBV11-3 and TRBJ2-1; tentative D call: TRBD2 (5 bases). Per germline, CDR1 SGHNT and CDR2 YENEEA. Trimming cost V 5 bases and J 4 bases, with 12 bases left between them. This CDR3 has 14 amino acids. In nucleotides, the CDR3 is TGTGCCAGCAGCCAGTCGGAGGTTTACAATGAGCAGTTCTTC. Translated, it gives CASSQSEVYNEQFF.

The rearrangement uses TRBV4-1 and TRBJ2-1; 8 bases align to TRBD1. CDR1 is MGHRA, CDR2 YSYEKL, per germline. The CDR3 sequence is 16 residues long. V trimming: 1 base; J trimming: 2 bases; junction bases outside the gene matches: 4. Here the CDR3 reads CASSQVGQGPYNEQFF. CDR3 in DNA: TGCGCCAGCAGCCAAGTAGGACAGGGCCCCTACAATGAGCAGTTCTTC.

The genes are TRBV13 and TRBJ2-1; TRBD1 matches 9 bases. There are 14 residues in the CDR3. Germline V gene data show CDR1 as PRHDT and CDR2 as FYEKMQ (reference sequence). V gave up 3 bases and J gave up 7 bases; unmatched junction bases: 4. The CDR3: CASSFRDRVNEQFF. DNA for the CDR3: TGTGCCAGCAGCTTCCGGGACAGGGTAAATGAGCAGTTCTTC.

The V and J genes are TRBV28 and TRBJ2-7; maybe TRBD1 (6 bases). The CDR3 is made up of 15 amino acids. Trimming stripped 2 bases from V and 4 bases from J, with 15 bases between. CDR1 is MDHEN and CDR2 is SYDVKM in the germline V gene. The CDR3 region is CASSLSRAGAYEQYF. The CDR3 coding sequence is TGTGCCAGCAGTTTAAGTAGGGCAGGGGCTTACGAGCAGTACTTC. The full variable domain, completed using reference TRBV28 and TRBJ2-7, is DVKVTQSSRYLVKRTGEKVFLECVQDMDHENMFWYRQDPGLGLRLIYFSYDVKMKEKGDIPEGYSVSREKKERFSLILESASTNQTSMYLCASSLSRAGAYEQYFGPGTRLTVT.

V usage is TRBV7-9 and J usage is TRBJ1-4, with 8 bases aligning to TRBD1. CDR1 is SEHNR, CDR2 FQNEAQ, per germline (reference sequence). Trimming removed 6 bases from V and 4 bases from J; junction bases left unmatched: 1. CDR3 size: 13 residues. CDR3 in amino acids: CASRQGVNEKLFF. In nucleotides, the CDR3 is TGTGCCAGCAGACAGGGGGTTAATGAAAAACTGTTTTTT.

The J gene is TRBJ2-5, the V gene TRBV6-6; 9 nucleotides match TRBD1. V lost 11 bases, J lost 5 bases, and 12 bases stayed unmatched. CDR1 is MNHNY, CDR2 SVGAGI, per germline (reference sequence). The CDR3 consists of 14 residues. The CDR3 loop is CAGGKQGAWETQYF. As DNA, the CDR3 is TGTGCCGGAGGGAAACAGGGGGCCTGGGAGACCCAGTACTTC.

The rearrangement links TRBV5-1 to TRBJ1-1; 8 bases map to TRBD1. J gave up 5 bases and V 6 bases, and 9 bases lay outside the gene matches. The CDR3 is 14 residues long. Per germline, CDR1 SGHRS and CDR2 YFSETQ. Written as DNA, the CDR3 is TGCGCCAGCACCGAATCACAGGGGGAAACTGAAGCTTTCTTT. It codes for CASTESQGETEAFF.

The CDR3: CAWAPLSGEQYF. CDR3 nucleotides: TGTGCCTGGGCTCCCCTCTCAGGCGAGCAGTACTTC. The chain links TRBV30 to TRBJ2-7; D gene ambiguous. V lost 5 bases to trimming and J lost 6 bases, with 14 bases between them. The CDR3 runs to 12 residues. Germline CDR1 GTSNPN, CDR2 SVGIG (reference sequence).

V and J are TRBV6-2 or TRBV6-3 and TRBJ2-7, with TRBD1 matching over 9 bases. CDR3 length: 14 residues. Per germline, CDR1 MNHEY and CDR2 SVGEGT. The V and J ends lost 5 bases and 7 bases, in that order; junction bases with no gene match: 9. DNA for the CDR3: TGTGCCAGCAGTGCACTAGGACAGGGGAAAGAGCAGTACTTC. The encoded protein is CASSALGQGKEQYF.

Remarks on this clone: Compared with germline, one end of the junction differs, possibly owing to a read error. V and J are TRBV19 and TRBJ1-4; no clear D. Germline CDR1 LNHDA, CDR2 SQIVND (reference sequence). The CDR3 is 11 residues long. CDR3 sequence: CASSIRSHRVF. DNA for the CDR3: TGTGCCAGTAGTATAAGGAGTCATCGGGTTTTT.

The V and J genes are TRBV14 and TRBJ2-5; TRBD1 aligns across 8 bases. Germline V gene sequence: CDR1 SGHDN, CDR2 FVKESK. This CDR3 has 15 amino acids. V was pared by 5 bases and J by 4 bases, with 9 bases of the junction left unmatched. The CDR3 DNA reads as TGTGCCAGCAGCTTCCGACAGGGGTTGGTAGAGACCCAGTACTTC. It yields the protein CASSFRQGLVETQYF.

This CDR3 reads CASSLFTGVGTNEKLFF. The CDR3 DNA sequence: TGTGCCAGCAGCCTATTCACGGGGGTCGGGACTAATGAAAAACTGTTTTTT. The chain couples TRBV9 to TRBJ1-4; a weak D match, TRBD1 (5 bases). The V and J ends lost 4 bases and 2 bases respectively, with 18 bases between them. Looked up from germline, CDR1 is SGDLS and CDR2 is YYNGEE. CDR3 size: 17 residues.

Concerning this clone: Other DNA sequences in the same sample also yield this CDR3. The chain joins TRBV18 to TRBJ2-1, with D possibly matching TRBD2 (6 bases). From germline, CDR1 is KGHSH and CDR2 LQKENI. V gave up 3 bases and J gave up 4 bases, with 10 bases separating them. The length of the CDR3 is 14 residues. The chain's CDR3 is CASSPSGSYNEQFF. CDR3 bases: TGTGCCAGCTCACCCTCCGGGAGTTACAATGAGCAGTTCTTC.

This chain joins TRBV28 and TRBJ1-2, with TRBD1 matching 9 bases. Per the germline V gene, CDR1 is MDHEN and CDR2 is SYDVKM. The J segment lost 4 bases and the V segment lost 5 bases, leaving 14 bases of the junction unmatched. This CDR3 spans 17 amino acids. This CDR3 is CASSLLQGARVIYGYTF. The CDR3 DNA sequence: TGTGCCAGCAGTCTATTACAGGGGGCGCGGGTCATCTATGGCTACACCTTC.